The clone carrying this TCR beta chain has a count of ten or more. Its antigen is not known. Germline loops: CDR1 DFQATT, CDR2 SNEGSKA (reference sequence). V gave up 1 base and J gave up 9 bases, with 21 bases separating them. The CDR3 totals 15 residues. This entry belongs to a study of T-cell reconstitution after alpha-beta-depleted transplantation in children. Study results and caveats: Elevated TCRbeta diversity at day 60 was traced, in some patients, to surviving recipient T cells and thymic progenitors. Once a year had passed after transplant, T-cell counts and diversity came mostly from newly produced T cells.

Using unique molecular identifiers, the investigators prepared the TCRbeta library. Using its own MiXCR run on the PCR reads, TCRdb lists one record per CDR3 protein. The sample carries about 170,000 distinct CDR3 sequences, approximately 12% recorded once. The sample in question was PBMCs, obtained before TCRalphabeta/CD19-depleted stem cell transplant. This sequence was found in a boy aged 2 to 9 with acute myeloid leukemia, due to receive a stem cell transplant. The V call is TRBV20-1, the J call TRBJ1-1; D possibly corresponds to TRBD1 (5 bases). The CDR3 nucleotides read TGCAGTGCTAGAGGTCAGGGTGGGTTGGGACGGCAAGCTTTCTTT. Its translation: CSARGQGGLGRQAFF.